Sequencing of this T cell receptor (beta chain) was carried out in a study of T cells in Graves' hyperthyroidism and ophthalmopathy. General study points: Through a model of 13 V-J features, ophthalmopathy was separated from stable hyperthyroidism. Also found in blood were most expanded thyroid clonotypes above 0.001.

RNA transcripts provided the source from which TCR beta CDR3 regions were amplified. First-round RT-PCR targeting the TCR CDR3 was performed with the HTBI primer set. TCRdb fed the multiplex PCR reads into MiXCR, producing one record per CDR3 protein. The sample contains some 300,000 distinct CDR3 sequences, around a sixth of which appear only once. A lack of ophthalmopathy progression within 18 months defined stable Graves' hyperthyroidism. PBMCs came from more than 8.5 ml fresh peripheral blood. This clonotype appeared many times. Antigen unknown. Deletions cut 5 bases from V and 3 bases from J, with 8 bases between. Germline values: CDR1 MDHEN, CDR2 SYDVKM. The CDR3 runs to 13 residues.

The sample taken for sequencing was blood. The chain recombines TRBV28 with TRBJ2-4; D uncertain. This sequence was found in a man younger than 45 with Graves' hyperthyroidism. The DNA of the CDR3 is TGTGCCAGCAGTCTCCCAGGCAAAAACATTCAGTACTTC. Its protein product is CASSLPGKNIQYF.